This T cell receptor (beta chain) was profiled in a study of T cell responses to AZD1222 COVID-19 vaccine. V dropped 4 bases and J dropped 1 base, with 13 bases sitting between them. CDR1 LGHNA and CDR2 YNFKEQ come from the germline V gene. This CDR3 comprises 16 residues. Sequenced by immunoSEQ multiplex PCR; TCRdb stores in-frame clones only, minus some. The sample table includes about 140,000 clones. The clonotype originates from an adult in good health. The chain recombines TRBV4-2 with TRBJ2-2, with D tentatively TRBD2 (7 bases). Input material: peripheral blood. The CDR3 DNA follows: TGTGCCAGCAGCCCCTTGCGGGGGCTGAACACCGGGGAGCTGTTTTTT. Translated: CASSPLRGLNTGELFF.